This T cell receptor (beta chain) was identified during a study of breast tumors, draining lymph nodes, adjacent tissues. Study observations and caveats: Data fit most tumor T cells coming from lymph node, expanding in tumor. Tumors had less TCR diversity than lymph nodes, more than nontumor tissue. Compared with basal-like, luminal-like tumors shared significantly more repertoire with nontumor tissue.

The CDR3 consists of 14 residues. Germline V lookup: CDR1 DFQATT, CDR2 SNEGSKA (reference sequence). The trim removed 6 bases at V and 6 bases at J, leaving 11 bases unmatched. As to this clonotype: The target antigen is unknown. Given the absence of the conserved phenylalanine or tryptophan at the CDR3 end, a read error is likely.

One entry per CDR3 protein, called by TCRdb with MiXCR from the multiplex PCR reads. The table shows about 200,000 distinct CDR3 sequences, with over 25% occurring only once. The lymph nodes were axillary draining lymph nodes from breast cancer patients. The sequence derives from a female donor with breast cancer. Some clones in this sample may be carry-over from other donors' samples. The sequenced sample was axillary lymph node tissue. The chain combines TRBV20-1 with TRBJ1-5, with 7 bases matching TRBD1. The CDR3 sequence: CSATTGKAGQPQHG. DNA of the CDR3: TGCAGTGCAACGACAGGGAAGGCGGGTCAGCCCCAGCATGGT.